This T cell receptor (beta chain) was found in a study of spatial heterogeneity in lung cancer (dated by TCRdb to about 2019). Describing the broader study: More beta-chain than alpha-chain transcripts were consistently detected, likely reflecting higher beta-chain transcript abundance. In non-small cell lung cancer, the study made a quantitative comparison of TCR alpha and beta repertoires among multiple tumor regions, matched nontumor lung and blood. Both alpha and beta chains were TCR-sequenced in fewer than 250 tumor regions, about 69 matched nontumor lung samples and around 54 PBMC samples obtained at surgery. Nonsynonymous mutation counts, determined by whole-exome sequencing of tumor tissue, were related to TCR repertoire features. In the raw uncorrected reads, each unique combination of TCR and UMI appeared more than ten times on average. The study at large found these results: Confirming at a functional level the hypothesis that regional TCRs recognize regional mutations was considered to require additional single-cell paired TCR alpha and beta sequencing. Ubiquitous expanded tumor TCRs were detected in blood more often at tumor resection than at routine follow-up.

The CDR3 runs 13 residues from the cysteine to the phenylalanine. The sequence is cut down to CDR3 DNA, 39 bases in frame from base 1. V gives up 5 bases and J gives up 3 bases, and the segment between their germline ends measures 11 bases. In the germline V gene, CDR1 corresponds to SGHTA and CDR2 to FQGTGA. A word on this clonotype: Its antigen remains undetermined. No base-level quality is on record; no much larger clone is a single base apart.

Per the publication, the time point label means: sample taken at primary tumor resection. Without any cell sorting, TCR sequencing was performed on whole RNA extracted either from tumor and nontumor lung tissue or from cryopreserved PBMC samples. Samples were obtained from approximately 72 patients with early-stage, untreated non-small cell lung cancer from the lung TRACERx cohort. Only patients with enough RNA available from two or more tumor regions were chosen for TCR sequencing. Preparation of the library involved 5' RACE. These reads were obtained on a NextSeq 500. The TCR library protocol attached a unique molecular identifier to each TCR cDNA molecule to allow correction of PCR and sequencing errors. The authors' analysis ran thus. TCR identification, UMI-based error correction and CDR3 extraction were all carried out with Decombinator tools. TCRs above a frequency of 2 per 1,000, corresponding to the top 1% of the tumor frequency distribution, were defined as expanded. Renyi diversity was computed with the R vegan package after each repertoire had been subsampled 100 times to 5,000 TCRs. CDR3 similarity networks were built from amino acid triplet string-kernel similarity, connecting CDR3s with pairwise similarity above 0.82. TCRdb reprocessing: public reads trimmed at Q25 with fastp, clones called with MiXCR, in-frame beta chains kept. Identical CDR3 proteins give one entry, which carries the most common genes and DNA. The V and J calls were not made by the authors but by TCRdb's processing. A total of 25,000 to 30,000 distinct CDR3 sequences appear in this sample, 10% to 15% of them only once. The ten largest account for about 25% of the sample.

Rearrangement joined TRBV7-3 to TRBJ2-7; a confident D gene designation cannot be given. The sequence derives from a female donor with early-stage non-small cell lung cancer. The sequenced sample was PBMCs, obtained at surgery. The encoded CDR3 is CASSPATGYEQYF. The nucleotides are TGTGCCAGCAGCCCCGCGACCGGCTACGAGCAGTACTTC.